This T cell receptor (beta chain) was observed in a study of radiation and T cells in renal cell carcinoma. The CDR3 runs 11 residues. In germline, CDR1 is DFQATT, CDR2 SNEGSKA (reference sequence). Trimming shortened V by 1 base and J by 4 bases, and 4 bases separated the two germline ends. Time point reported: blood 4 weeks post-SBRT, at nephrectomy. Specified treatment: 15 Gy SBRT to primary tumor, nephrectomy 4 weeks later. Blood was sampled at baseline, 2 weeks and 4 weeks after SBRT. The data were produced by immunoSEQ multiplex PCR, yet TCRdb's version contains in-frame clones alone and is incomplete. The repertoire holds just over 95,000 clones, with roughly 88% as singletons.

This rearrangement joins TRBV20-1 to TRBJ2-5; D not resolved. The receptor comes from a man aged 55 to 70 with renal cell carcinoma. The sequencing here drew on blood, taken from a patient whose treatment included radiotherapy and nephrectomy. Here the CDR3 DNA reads TGCAGTGCTAGAGTTGGAGAGACCCAGTACTTC. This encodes CSARVGETQYF.